Below, 32 T cell receptor beta chains from the same sample are listed, as sequenced in a study of human T cells and chemical hapten exposure. TCRdb fed the RACE reads into MiXCR, producing one record per CDR3 protein. The sample carries fewer than 70,000 distinct CDR3 sequences, roughly 11% recorded once. Time point: pre-sensitization, week 0. Treatment specified: therapeutic diphenylcyclopropenone sensitization with weekly scalp DPC. Specimen: whole blood, collected in connection with sensitization to the hapten diphenylcyclopropenone (DPC). These receptors all come from a woman in her 50s with alopecia areata. Some clones in this sample may be carry-over from other donors' samples.

The chain couples TRBV6-5 to TRBJ1-2, with D unresolved. This CDR3 has 13 amino acids. CDR1 is MNHEY, CDR2 SVGAGI, per germline. V lost 6 bases to trimming and J lost 5 bases, with 13 bases between them. The chain's CDR3 is CASRRERTYGYTF. CDR3 coding DNA: TGTGCCAGCAGGAGGGAGAGAACTTATGGCTACACCTTC.

This clonotype was counted ten times or more. The chain links TRBV27 to TRBJ1-6, with D unresolved. This CDR3 contains 15 residues. Germline CDR1 and CDR2: MNHEY and SMNVEV (reference sequence). The ends were cut back, 8 bases at V and 4 bases at J, with 15 bases in the middle. The DNA for the CDR3 is TGTGCCAGCCGCCCCACCTGGCAGTATAATTCACCCCTCCACTTT. Protein: CASRPTWQYNSPLHF.

The table lists this clonotype with many counts. The chain is built from TRBV12-3 or TRBV12-4 and TRBJ1-4; D is unresolved. The CDR3 is made up of 16 amino acids. V lost 5 bases, J lost 5 bases, and 18 bases lay in between. The CDR3 bases are TGTGCCAGCAGTACCCGGTGGGGAATGTGGAATGAAAAACTGTTTTTT. It yields the protein CASSTRWGMWNEKLFF.

This clonotype was detected ten times or more. This chain connects TRBV5-1 to TRBJ2-2; D uncertain. The CDR3 is made up of 14 amino acids. Trimming removed 1 base from V and 5 bases from J, with 9 bases in between. Germline values: CDR1 SGHRS, CDR2 YFSETQ. The CDR3, as DNA: TGCGCCAGCAGCTTGATTTTGGAGACCGGGGAGCTGTTTTTT. Amino acids: CASSLILETGELFF.

This clonotype has at least ten counts. The V and J genes are TRBV20-1 and TRBJ1-2; 9 positions match TRBD1. This CDR3 contains 14 residues. The germline V gene has CDR1 DFQATT and CDR2 SNEGSKA (reference sequence). V dropped 5 bases and J dropped 4; count of bases not matched to a gene: 8. CDR3: CSASGTGRGYGYTF. The CDR3 nucleotides are TGCAGTGCTTCCGGGACAGGGCGGGGCTATGGCTACACCTTC.

The CDR3 DNA sequence: TGCAGTGCTAGAGAGCACCTCCCCGGGAGGCAAGAGACCCAGTACTTC. It is translated as CSAREHLPGRQETQYF. V and J are TRBV20-1 and TRBJ2-5; 7 positions match TRBD2. V was pared by 0 bases and J by 2 bases, with 9 bases of the junction left unmatched. Germline values: CDR1 DFQATT, CDR2 SNEGSKA (reference sequence). The CDR3 loop spans 16 amino acids.

This clonotype was observed a handful of times. This chain connects TRBV7-9 to TRBJ2-7; 7 positions agree with TRBD1. V was pared by 5 bases and J by 12 bases, with 7 bases of the junction left unmatched. The CDR3 consists of 11 residues. The germline V gene encodes CDR1 SEHNR and CDR2 FQNEAQ (reference sequence). CDR3 protein: CASSRTGDPYF. CDR3 coding DNA: TGTGCCAGCAGCCGAACAGGGGACCCGTACTTC.

Ten or more counts support this clonotype. This chain joins TRBV6-6 and TRBJ1-1; D uncertain. The CDR3 contains 13 residues. Trimming stripped 8 bases from V and 7 bases from J, with 17 bases between. Germline CDR1 and CDR2: MNHNY and SVGAGI (reference sequence). The CDR3 bases are TGTGCCAGCGAGATCTCCCCACGCAGTGAAGCTTTCTTT. Amino acid sequence: CASEISPRSEAFF.

This clonotype was counted between two and nine times. V gene TRBV7-2 combines with J gene TRBJ2-3; 14 nucleotides match TRBD2. The CDR3 is 14 residues long. Germline V gene sequence: CDR1 SGHTA, CDR2 FQGNSA. V shed 5 bases, J shed 8 bases, and the junction held 3 bases outside the gene matches. The CDR3, as DNA: TGTGCCAGCAGCCCCGGACTAGCGGGGGGTACGCAGTATTTT. It codes for CASSPGLAGGTQYF.

Many counts were recorded for this clonotype. The chain couples TRBV14 to TRBJ2-7; D unresolved. The CDR3 extends over 12 amino acids. V lost 4 bases, J lost 4 bases, and 8 bases lay in between. The germline CDR1 and CDR2 sequences are SGHDN and FVKESK. The CDR3 nucleotides are TGTGCCAGCAGCCCGACATATTACGAGCAGTACTTC. This gives the protein CASSPTYYEQYF.

This sequence joins TRBV2 and TRBJ1-3; D call uncertain. Germline CDR1 is SNHLY and CDR2 is FYNNEI. Trimming left V 6 bases short and J 1 base short, with 13 bases between. This CDR3 contains 15 residues. CDR3 nucleotides: TGTGCCAGCAGGAAACCGGGTGGGTCTGGAAACACCATATATTTT. Its protein is CASRKPGGSGNTIYF.

This chain connects TRBV9 to TRBJ2-1; possibly TRBD2 for D (5 bases). The germline V gene has CDR1 SGDLS and CDR2 YYNGEE. Trimming took off 4 bases at V and 2 bases at J, with 13 bases between the two ends. CDR3 length: 15 residues. The CDR3 sequence is CASSPRTGPYNEQFF. For the CDR3, the DNA is TGTGCCAGCAGCCCCCGGACTGGACCCTACAATGAGCAGTTCTTC.

This clonotype was observed at least ten times. The chain uses TRBV18 and TRBJ2-7, with D tentatively TRBD1 or TRBD2 (5 bases each). Between the trimmed V and J ends, which lost 0 bases and 3 bases, there was a span of 18 bases. The CDR3 runs 17 residues. CDR1 and CDR2 from the germline V gene are KGHSH and LQKENI. CDR3 amino acids: CASSPPSRGTANYEQYF. CDR3 nucleotides: TGTGCCAGCTCACCACCGTCGCGTGGGACCGCTAACTACGAGCAGTACTTC.

The rearrangement links TRBV7-6 to TRBJ2-1; 7 nucleotides match TRBD2. The CDR3 runs to 16 residues. Germline assignment: CDR1 SGHVS and CDR2 FNYEAQ. V lost 4 bases to trimming and J lost 7 bases; unmatched junction nucleotides: 13. The CDR3 DNA is TGTGCCAGCAGCTCCCTGAGGGCTAGCGGCCATAATGAGCAGTTCTTC. It specifies CASSSLRASGHNEQFF.

Turning to this clonotype: A clone one base away is much larger, so this may be a read error. The rearrangement links TRBV2 to TRBJ2-2; D is undetermined. V lost 8 bases and J 2 bases, leaving 12 bases between the germline ends. This CDR3 spans 14 amino acids. The germline V gene encodes CDR1 SNHLY and CDR2 FYNNEI. The DNA of the CDR3 is TGTGCCAGCGGGCAGTTGTTTAACACCGGGGAGCTGTTTTTT. This sequence encodes CASGQLFNTGELFF.

This clonotype was counted ten times or more. V gene TRBV27 combines with J gene TRBJ2-2; TRBD2 agrees at 8 bases. Germline V gene lookup returns CDR1 MNHEY and CDR2 SMNVEV (reference sequence). The ends lost 4 bases at V and 3 bases at J; junction bases unmatched: 16. CDR3 length: 19 amino acids. CDR3 sequence reads: CASSSQRLAPRSDTGELFF. The DNA for the CDR3 is TGTGCCAGCAGTTCCCAACGACTAGCGCCTCGCTCGGACACCGGGGAGCTGTTTTTT.

This clonotype was seen many times. The chain combines TRBV6-2 or TRBV6-3 with TRBJ1-2; D unresolved. This CDR3 is built from 14 residues. The V end was cut by 2 bases, the J end by 7 bases, with 14 bases between. The germline CDR1 and CDR2 sequences are MNHEY and SVGEGT. The CDR3 bases are TGTGCCAGCAGTTACGGAAGGGAGTTGGTTGGCTACACCTTC. Residues: CASSYGRELVGYTF.

This clonotype was seen repeatedly, ten times or more. The V call is TRBV27, the J call TRBJ1-2; D is ambiguous. This CDR3 spans 14 amino acids. The germline CDR1 and CDR2 sequences are MNHEY and SMNVEV (reference sequence). Trimming left V 1 base short and J 3 bases short, with 9 bases between. CDR3 sequence (DNA): TGTGCCAGCAGTTTATTCCCCCAGGACTATGGCTACACCTTC. Translated, it gives CASSLFPQDYGYTF.

This clonotype was recorded at least ten times. V gene TRBV28 combines with J gene TRBJ2-7, with a tentative D call TRBD2 (6 bases). Germline-derived CDR1 and CDR2 are MDHEN and SYDVKM. The CDR3 is 14 residues long. The V gene lost 6 bases and the J gene lost 3 bases, with 15 bases spanning the gap. The CDR3 loop is CASRLLGGSYEQYF. In DNA, the CDR3 is TGTGCCAGCAGACTCCTCGGGGGAAGCTACGAGCAGTACTTC.

There are a few counts of this clonotype. V and J are TRBV27 and TRBJ2-1, with 11 bases fitting TRBD2. The germline V gene encodes CDR1 MNHEY and CDR2 SMNVEV (reference sequence). Germline trimming cut 2 bases from V and 4 bases from J; bases unmatched to any gene: 10. This CDR3 has 18 residues. The CDR3 here is CASSLMTSGIEFYNEQFF. CDR3 in DNA: TGTGCCAGCAGTTTAATGACTAGCGGGATCGAGTTTTACAATGAGCAGTTCTTC.

This clonotype was observed at least ten times. The chain joins TRBV4-3 to TRBJ1-1; D not resolved. Trimming took off 5 bases at V and 1 base at J, with 11 bases between the two ends. The CDR3 extends over 14 amino acids. Germline lookup yields CDR1 LGHNA and CDR2 YSLEER. Here the CDR3 reads CASSDVNSNTEAFF. CDR3 sequence (DNA): TGCGCCAGCAGCGACGTTAATTCGAACACTGAAGCTTTCTTT.

V gene TRBV28 combines with J gene TRBJ1-5; D is ambiguous. Germline V gene lookup returns CDR1 MDHEN and CDR2 SYDVKM. This CDR3 spans 11 amino acids. Trimming took 6 bases from V and 11 from J, leaving 11 bases between them. CDR3 nucleotides: TGTGCCAGCAGCCTCGAGATATCCCAGCATTTT. It codes for CASSLEISQHF.

The chain carries TRBV28 and TRBJ2-1; D unresolved. CDR1 and CDR2 (germline): MDHEN, SYDVKM. The CDR3 runs 13 residues. The V gene lost 3 bases and the J gene lost 6 bases, with 9 bases spanning the gap. The CDR3 reads CASSFTNTNEQFF. The CDR3 DNA is TGTGCCAGCAGTTTCACAAATACCAATGAGCAGTTCTTC. Variable domain in full (rest from reference TRBV28 and TRBJ2-1): DVKVTQSSRYLVKRTGEKVFLECVQDMDHENMFWYRQDPGLGLRLIYFSYDVKMKEKGDIPEGYSVSREKKERFSLILESASTNQTSMYLCASSFTNTNEQFFGPGTRLTVL.

Ten or more counts support this clonotype. The chain couples TRBV4-2 to TRBJ2-1, with D hard to call. Deletions cut 1 base from V and 9 bases from J, with 13 bases between. Germline CDR1 reads LGHNA; CDR2 reads YNFKEQ. The CDR3 has 14 residues. As DNA, the CDR3 is TGTGCCAGCAGCCAAGCGGACCTCCCCGGTGAGCAGTTCTTC. This translates into CASSQADLPGEQFF.

In its sample, this clonotype was seen many times. V and J are TRBV5-1 and TRBJ2-3; D call uncertain. The germline V and J ends were trimmed by 0 bases and 1 base, with 6 bases remaining between them. The germline gives CDR1 SGHRS, CDR2 YFSETQ. This CDR3 spans 14 amino acids. The CDR3 DNA sequence: TGCGCCAGCAGCTTGGAGCGCCGCACAGATACGCAGTATTTT. Its protein product is CASSLERRTDTQYF.

This clonotype was recorded only once. V and J are TRBV20-1 and TRBJ2-7, with 11 bases aligning to TRBD1. This CDR3 has 12 residues. Germline V lookup: CDR1 DFQATT, CDR2 SNEGSKA (reference sequence). Written as DNA, the CDR3 is TGCAGCGGACAGGGGGCTTCCTACGAGCAGTACTTC. Translating it yields CSGQGASYEQYF.

Many counts were recorded for this clonotype. The CDR3 DNA sequence: TGTGCCAGCAGGGACCGAGGAAATCAGCCCCAGCATTTT. Encoded protein: CASRDRGNQPQHF. The genes are TRBV6-2 or TRBV6-3 and TRBJ1-5, with D unclear. The CDR3 has 13 residues. Trimming left V 6 bases short and J 4 bases short, with 10 bases between. Germline V gene lookup returns CDR1 MNHEY and CDR2 SVGEGT.

This clonotype was counted ten times or more. The V gene is TRBV2, the J gene TRBJ1-5; D not resolved. Germline CDR1 and CDR2: SNHLY and FYNNEI. Trimming pared 5 bases from V and 1 base from J, leaving 6 bases between. The CDR3 is 13 amino acids. CDR3 nucleotide sequence: TGTGCCAGCAGTTTTGACAGCAATCAGCCCCAGCATTTT. This gives the protein CASSFDSNQPQHF.

This clonotype was counted at least ten times. V and J are TRBV20-1 and TRBJ1-4; tentatively, D is TRBD1 (5 bases). This CDR3 is built from 15 residues. Per germline, CDR1 DFQATT and CDR2 SNEGSKA (reference sequence). Trimming took 5 bases from V and 1 from J, leaving 14 bases between them. CDR3 sequence (DNA): TGCAGTGCTGGCAGGGAAATAGGAACTAATGAAAAACTGTTTTTT. Its translation: CSAGREIGTNEKLFF.

This clonotype has a count of ten or more. The chain is built from TRBV12-3 or TRBV12-4 and TRBJ2-6; 7 nucleotides agree with TRBD1. V was pared by 5 bases and J by 4 bases, with 5 bases of the junction left unmatched. This CDR3 spans 15 amino acids. The CDR3 sequence: CASSPTGFGANVLTF. The CDR3, as DNA: TGTGCCAGCAGTCCGACAGGGTTCGGGGCCAACGTCCTGACTTTC.

The CDR3 DNA reads as TGTGCCAGCAGCCAAACCGGGACATCAGACTATGGCTACACCTTC. Translation: CASSQTGTSDYGYTF. This sequence joins TRBV5-5 and TRBJ1-2, with TRBD1 as a possible D gene (6 bases). Trimming took off 4 bases at V and 3 bases at J, with 16 bases between the two ends. The CDR3 sequence is 15 residues long. The germline gives CDR1 SGHKS, CDR2 YYEKEE (reference sequence).

The V and J genes are TRBV28 and TRBJ2-4; D gene unclear. Germline V gene lookup returns CDR1 MDHEN and CDR2 SYDVKM. The V gene lost 7 bases and the J gene lost 8 bases, with 9 bases spanning the gap. The CDR3 sequence is 11 residues long. The DNA for the CDR3 is TGTGCCAGCAACCAACGGCACATTCAGTACTTC. Translating gives CASNQRHIQYF.